This T cell receptor (beta chain) came from a study of cytomegalovirus exposure and HLA in healthy donors. This clone was found once. The V gene's germline CDR1 is SGHRS and CDR2 YFSETQ. The CDR3 runs 15 residues. V lost 4 bases to trimming and J lost 13 bases, with 23 bases between them. It was with 60 Vbeta and 13 Jbeta primers that the PCR ran. Generated by immunoSEQ multiplex PCR, the TCRdb table keeps only in-frame clones and is missing some. The profile shows about 130,000 clones, about 81% of them singletons. This TCR was recovered from a middle-aged woman in good health and CMV-seropositive. This chain connects TRBV5-1 to TRBJ1-4, with a tentative D call TRBD1 (5 bases). Source material: PBMCs. CDR3 sequence reads: CASSPHTPQGSVLFF. In nucleotides, the CDR3 is TGCGCCAGCAGCCCCCACACCCCCCAGGGCTCGGTACTGTTTTTT.